The clone carrying this T cell receptor beta chain was counted at least ten times. The antigen is not known. Using RNA transcripts as the source, TCR beta CDR3 regions were amplified. A first-round RT-PCR of the TCR CDR3 used the HTBI primer set. A single record per CDR3 protein comes from TCRdb applying MiXCR to the multiplex PCR reads. The sample yields 150,000 to 200,000 distinct CDR3 sequences, 9.4% seen once. This sample was included in a study of T cells in Graves' hyperthyroidism and ophthalmopathy. The diagnostic basis comprised clinical symptoms, serum thyroxine and TRAb, thyroid ultrasound and orbital computed tomography. Ahead of any ophthalmopathy symptoms, the blood sample was obtained at the first diagnosis of hyperthyroidism. Trimming took 3 bases from V and 2 from J, leaving 7 bases between them. The CDR3 is 13 amino acids. Germline assignment: CDR1 SEHNR and CDR2 FQNEAQ (reference sequence).

Whole-study findings and limits: Separation of ophthalmopathy from stable hyperthyroidism was achieved by a 13 V-J model.

The chain has TRBV7-9 and TRBJ1-1, with unresolved D. Material: blood. This clonotype originated in a young woman with Graves' hyperthyroidism that later progressed to Graves' ophthalmopathy. CDR3 sequence reads: CASSFPTNTEAFF. The CDR3 region has the DNA TGTGCCAGCAGCTTCCCCACAAACACTGAAGCTTTCTTT. The full variable domain, rest sourced from reference TRBV7-9 and TRBJ1-1, is DTGVSQNPRHKITKRGQNVTFRCDPISEHNRLYWYRQTLGQGPEFLTYFQNEAQLEKSRLLSDRFSAERPKGSFSTLEIQRTEQGDSAMYLCASSFPTNTEAFFGQGTRLTVV.